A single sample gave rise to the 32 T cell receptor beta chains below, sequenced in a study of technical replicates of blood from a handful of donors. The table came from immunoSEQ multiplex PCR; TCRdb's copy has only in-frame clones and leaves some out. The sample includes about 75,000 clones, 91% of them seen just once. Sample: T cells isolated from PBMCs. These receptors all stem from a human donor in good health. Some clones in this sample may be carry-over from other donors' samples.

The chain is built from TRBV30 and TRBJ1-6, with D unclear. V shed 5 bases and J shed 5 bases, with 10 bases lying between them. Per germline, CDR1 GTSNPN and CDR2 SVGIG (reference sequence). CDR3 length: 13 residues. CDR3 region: CAWGPQNNSPLHF. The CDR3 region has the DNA TGTGCCTGGGGGCCACAGAATAATTCACCCCTCCACTTT. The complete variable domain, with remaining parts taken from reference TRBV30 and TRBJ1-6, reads SQTIHQWPATLVQPVGSPLSLECTVEGTSNPNLYWYRQAAGRGLQLLFYSVGIGQISSEVPQNLSASRPQDRQFILSSKKLLLSDSGFYLCAWGPQNNSPLHFGNGTRLTVT.

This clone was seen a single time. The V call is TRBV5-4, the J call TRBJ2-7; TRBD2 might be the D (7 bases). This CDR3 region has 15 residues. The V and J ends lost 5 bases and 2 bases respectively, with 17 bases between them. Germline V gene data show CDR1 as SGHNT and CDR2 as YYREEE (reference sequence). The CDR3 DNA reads TGTGCCAGCAGGGGGGGGCTAGCGGAGGCCTACGAGCAGTACTTC. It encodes CASRGGLAEAYEQYF.

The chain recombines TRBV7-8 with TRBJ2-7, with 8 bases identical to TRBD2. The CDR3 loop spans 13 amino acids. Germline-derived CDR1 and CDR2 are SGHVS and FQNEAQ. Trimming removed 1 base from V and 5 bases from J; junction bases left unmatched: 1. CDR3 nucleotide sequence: TGTGCCAGCAGCTTAGGGCGGGGGGACGAGCAGTACTTC. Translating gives CASSLGRGDEQYF. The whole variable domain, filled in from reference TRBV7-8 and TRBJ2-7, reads GAGVSQSPRYKVAKRGQDVALRCDPISGHVSLFWYQQALGQGPEFLTYFQNEAQLDKSGLPSDRFFAERPEGSVSTLKIQRTQQEDSAVYLCASSLGRGDEQYFGPGTRLTVT.

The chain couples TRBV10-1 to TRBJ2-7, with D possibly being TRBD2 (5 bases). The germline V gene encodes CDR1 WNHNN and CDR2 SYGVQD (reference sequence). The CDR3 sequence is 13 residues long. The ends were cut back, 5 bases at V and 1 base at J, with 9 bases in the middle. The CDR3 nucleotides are TGCGCCAGCAGTCCCGGGAAATCCTACGAGCAGTACTTC. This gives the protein CASSPGKSYEQYF.

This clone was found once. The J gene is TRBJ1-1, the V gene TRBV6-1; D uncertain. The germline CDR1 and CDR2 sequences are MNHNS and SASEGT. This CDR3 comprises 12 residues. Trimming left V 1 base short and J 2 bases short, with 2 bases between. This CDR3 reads CASSEVNTEAFF. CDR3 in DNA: TGTGCCAGCAGTGAAGTAAACACTGAAGCTTTCTTT.

In DNA form, the CDR3 reads TGTGCCAGCAGTGCGGACAGGGCGGATGGCTACACCTTC. This codes for CASSADRADGYTF. This sequence joins TRBV2 and TRBJ1-2, with TRBD1 matching over 8 bases. V lost 4 bases and J lost 6; bases outside the gene matches: 4. Germline CDR1 SNHLY, CDR2 FYNNEI. This CDR3 is 13 amino acids long.

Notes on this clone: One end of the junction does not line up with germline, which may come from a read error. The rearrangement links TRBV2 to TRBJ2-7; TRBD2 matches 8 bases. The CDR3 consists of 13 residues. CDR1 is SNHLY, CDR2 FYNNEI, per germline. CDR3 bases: TGTGTCAGCCGGGGACTAGGCTCCTACGAGCAGTACTTC. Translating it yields CVSRGLGSYEQYF.

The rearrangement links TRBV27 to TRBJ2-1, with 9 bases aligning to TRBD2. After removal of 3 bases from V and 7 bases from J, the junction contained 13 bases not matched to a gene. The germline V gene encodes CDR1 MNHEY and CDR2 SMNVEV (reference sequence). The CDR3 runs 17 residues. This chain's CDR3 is CASSFTLGVAGANEQFF. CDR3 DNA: TGTGCCAGCAGTTTCACCCTCGGGGTAGCGGGGGCTAATGAGCAGTTCTTC.

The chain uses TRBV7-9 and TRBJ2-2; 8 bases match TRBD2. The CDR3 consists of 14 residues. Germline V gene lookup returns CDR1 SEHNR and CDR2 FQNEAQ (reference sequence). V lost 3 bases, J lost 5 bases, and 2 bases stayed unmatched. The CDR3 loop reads CASSFQRGTGELFF. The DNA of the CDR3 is TGTGCCAGCAGCTTTCAGCGGGGGACCGGGGAGCTGTTTTTT.

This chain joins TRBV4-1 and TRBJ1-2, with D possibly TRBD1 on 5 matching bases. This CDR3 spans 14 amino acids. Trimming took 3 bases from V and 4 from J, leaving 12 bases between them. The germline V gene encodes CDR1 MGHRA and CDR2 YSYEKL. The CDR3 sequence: CASSHVQDIYGYTF. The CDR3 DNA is TGCGCCAGCAGCCACGTACAGGATATCTATGGCTACACCTTC.

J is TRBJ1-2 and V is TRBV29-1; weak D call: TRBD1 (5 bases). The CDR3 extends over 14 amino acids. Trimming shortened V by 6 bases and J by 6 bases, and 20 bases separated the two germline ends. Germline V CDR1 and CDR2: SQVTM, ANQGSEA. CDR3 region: CSVVPPGVRDGYTF. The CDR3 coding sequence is TGCAGCGTCGTTCCTCCGGGGGTTAGGGATGGCTACACCTTC.

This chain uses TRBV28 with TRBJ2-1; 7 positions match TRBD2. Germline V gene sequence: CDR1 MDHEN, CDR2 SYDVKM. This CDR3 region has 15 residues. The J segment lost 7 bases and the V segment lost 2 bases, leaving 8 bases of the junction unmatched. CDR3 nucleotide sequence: TGTGCCAGCAGTTTACCGGGAGGAACCCTTAATGAGCAGTTCTTC. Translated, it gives CASSLPGGTLNEQFF. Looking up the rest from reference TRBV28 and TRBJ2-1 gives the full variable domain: DVKVTQSSRYLVKRTGEKVFLECVQDMDHENMFWYRQDPGLGLRLIYFSYDVKMKEKGDIPEGYSVSREKKERFSLILESASTNQTSMYLCASSLPGGTLNEQFFGPGTRLTVL.

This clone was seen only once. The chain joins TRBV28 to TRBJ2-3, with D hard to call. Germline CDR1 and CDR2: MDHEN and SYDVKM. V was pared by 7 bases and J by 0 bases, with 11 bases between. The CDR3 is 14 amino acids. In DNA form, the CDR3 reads TGTGCCAGCACCCCTTGGGCTAGCACAGATACGCAGTATTTT. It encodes CASTPWASTDTQYF.

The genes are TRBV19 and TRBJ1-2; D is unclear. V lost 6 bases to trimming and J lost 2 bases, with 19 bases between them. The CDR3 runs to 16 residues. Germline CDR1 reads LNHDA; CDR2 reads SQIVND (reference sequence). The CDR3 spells CASRAVTVLVNYGYTF. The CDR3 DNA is TGTGCCAGTAGGGCAGTCACAGTTCTGGTCAACTATGGCTACACCTTC.

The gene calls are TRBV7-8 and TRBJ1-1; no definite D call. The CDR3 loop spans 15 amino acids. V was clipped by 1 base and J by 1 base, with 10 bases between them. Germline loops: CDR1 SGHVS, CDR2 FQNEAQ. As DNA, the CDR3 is TGTGCCAGCAGCTTAGGAGCGGGCTCGAACACTGAAGCTTTCTTT. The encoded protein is CASSLGAGSNTEAFF.

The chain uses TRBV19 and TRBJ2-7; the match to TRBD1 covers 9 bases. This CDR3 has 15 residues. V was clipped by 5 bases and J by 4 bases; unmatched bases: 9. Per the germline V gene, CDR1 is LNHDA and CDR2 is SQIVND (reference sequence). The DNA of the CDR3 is TGTGCCAGTAGTTACTACAGGGGGCCTAAATACGAGCAGTACTTC. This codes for CASSYYRGPKYEQYF. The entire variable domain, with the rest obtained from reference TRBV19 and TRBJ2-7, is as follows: DGGITQSPKYLFRKEGQNVTLSCEQNLNHDAMYWYRQDPGQGLRLIYYSQIVNDFQKGDIAEGYSVSREKKESFPLTVTSAQKNPTAFYLCASSYYRGPKYEQYFGPGTRLTVT.

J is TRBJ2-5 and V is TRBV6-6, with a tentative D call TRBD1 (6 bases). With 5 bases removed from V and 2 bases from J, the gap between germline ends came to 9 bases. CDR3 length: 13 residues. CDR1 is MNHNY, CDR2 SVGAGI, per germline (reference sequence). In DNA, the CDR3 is TGTGCCAGCAGTGGACAGAGACAAGAGACCCAGTACTTC. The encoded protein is CASSGQRQETQYF.

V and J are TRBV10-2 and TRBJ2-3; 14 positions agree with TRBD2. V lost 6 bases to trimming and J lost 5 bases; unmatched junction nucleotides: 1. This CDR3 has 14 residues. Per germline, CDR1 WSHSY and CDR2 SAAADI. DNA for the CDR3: TGCGCCAGCAGCGGACTAGCGGGGGGAGATACGCAGTATTTT. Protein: CASSGLAGGDTQYF.

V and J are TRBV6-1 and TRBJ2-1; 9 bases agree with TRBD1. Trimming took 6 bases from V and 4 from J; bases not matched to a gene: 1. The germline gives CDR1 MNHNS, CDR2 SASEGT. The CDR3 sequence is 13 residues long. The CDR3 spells CASRDRGYNEQFF. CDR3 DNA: TGTGCCAGCAGGGACAGGGGATACAATGAGCAGTTCTTC.

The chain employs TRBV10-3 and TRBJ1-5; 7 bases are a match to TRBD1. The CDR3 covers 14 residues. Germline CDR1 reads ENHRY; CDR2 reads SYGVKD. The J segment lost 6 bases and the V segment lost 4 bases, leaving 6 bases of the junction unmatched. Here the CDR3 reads CAISVEGASQPQHF. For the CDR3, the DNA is TGTGCCATCAGTGTAGAGGGGGCAAGTCAGCCCCAGCATTTT.

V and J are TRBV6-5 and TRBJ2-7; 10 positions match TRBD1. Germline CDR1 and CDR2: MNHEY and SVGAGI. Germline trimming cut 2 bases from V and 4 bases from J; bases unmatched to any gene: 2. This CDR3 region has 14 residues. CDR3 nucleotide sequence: TGTGCCAGCAGTTACCGGGACAGGGGATACGAGCAGTACTTC. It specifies CASSYRDRGYEQYF.

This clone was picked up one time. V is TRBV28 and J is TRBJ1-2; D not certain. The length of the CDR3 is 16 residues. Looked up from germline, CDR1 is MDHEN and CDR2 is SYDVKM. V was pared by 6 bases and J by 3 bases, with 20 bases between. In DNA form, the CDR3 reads TGTGCCAGCAGCCTGCCTAGGATCCTAGCTGACTATGGCTACACCTTC. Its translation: CASSLPRILADYGYTF.

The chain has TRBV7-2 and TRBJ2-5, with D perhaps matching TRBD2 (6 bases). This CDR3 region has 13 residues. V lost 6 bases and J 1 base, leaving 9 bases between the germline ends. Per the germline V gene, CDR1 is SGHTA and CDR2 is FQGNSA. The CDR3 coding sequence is TGTGCCAGCAGTTCGGGAGTCCAAGAGACCCAGTACTTC. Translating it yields CASSSGVQETQYF.

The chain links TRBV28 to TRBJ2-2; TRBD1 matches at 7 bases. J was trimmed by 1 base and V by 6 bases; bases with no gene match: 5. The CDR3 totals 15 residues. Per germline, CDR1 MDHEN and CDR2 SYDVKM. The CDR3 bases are TGTGCCAGCAGAGGGGGACAGTGGAACACCGGGGAGCTGTTTTTT. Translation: CASRGGQWNTGELFF.

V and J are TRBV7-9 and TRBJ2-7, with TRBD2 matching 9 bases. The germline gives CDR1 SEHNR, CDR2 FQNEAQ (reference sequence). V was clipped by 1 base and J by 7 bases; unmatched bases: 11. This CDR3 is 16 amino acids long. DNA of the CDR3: TGTGCCAGCAGCTTAGGTTTGGCTAGCGGGAACTCTGAGCAGTACTTC. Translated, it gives CASSLGLASGNSEQYF. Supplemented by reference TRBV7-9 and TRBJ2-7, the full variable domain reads DTGVSQNPRHKITKRGQNVTFRCDPISEHNRLYWYRQTLGQGPEFLTYFQNEAQLEKSRLLSDRFSAERPKGSFSTLEIQRTEQGDSAMYLCASSLGLASGNSEQYFGPGTRLTVT.

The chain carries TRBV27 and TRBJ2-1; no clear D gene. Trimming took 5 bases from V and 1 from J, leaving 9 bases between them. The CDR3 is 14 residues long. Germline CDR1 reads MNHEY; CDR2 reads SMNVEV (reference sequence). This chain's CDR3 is CASSHRQSYNEQFF. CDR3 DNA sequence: TGTGCCAGCAGTCACAGACAATCCTACAATGAGCAGTTCTTC.

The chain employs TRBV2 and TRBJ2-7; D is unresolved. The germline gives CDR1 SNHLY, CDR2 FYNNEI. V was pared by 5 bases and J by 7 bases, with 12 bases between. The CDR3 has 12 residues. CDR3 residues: CASSLPTNEQYF. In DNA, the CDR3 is TGTGCCAGCAGTCTTCCTACGAATGAGCAGTACTTC.

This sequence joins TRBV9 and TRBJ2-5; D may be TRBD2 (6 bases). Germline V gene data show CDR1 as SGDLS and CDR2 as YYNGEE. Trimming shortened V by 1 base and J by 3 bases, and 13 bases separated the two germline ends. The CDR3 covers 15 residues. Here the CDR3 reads CASSVSEGTEETQYF. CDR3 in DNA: TGTGCCAGCAGCGTATCGGAGGGGACCGAAGAGACCCAGTACTTC.

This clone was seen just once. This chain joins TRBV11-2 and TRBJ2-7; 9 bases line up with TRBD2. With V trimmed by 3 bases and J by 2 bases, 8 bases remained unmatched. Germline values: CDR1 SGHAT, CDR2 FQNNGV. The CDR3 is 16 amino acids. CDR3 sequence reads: CASSFQTSGPTYEQYF. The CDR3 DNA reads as TGTGCCAGCAGCTTCCAGACTAGCGGTCCTACCTACGAGCAGTACTTC.

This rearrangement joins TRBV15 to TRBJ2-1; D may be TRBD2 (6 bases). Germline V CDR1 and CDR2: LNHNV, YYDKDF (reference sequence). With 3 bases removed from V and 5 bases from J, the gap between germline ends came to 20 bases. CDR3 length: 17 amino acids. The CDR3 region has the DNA TGTGCCACCAGCAGTGTCCTGGGGCTAGCGTTGGACAATGAGCAGTTCTTC. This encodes CATSSVLGLALDNEQFF.

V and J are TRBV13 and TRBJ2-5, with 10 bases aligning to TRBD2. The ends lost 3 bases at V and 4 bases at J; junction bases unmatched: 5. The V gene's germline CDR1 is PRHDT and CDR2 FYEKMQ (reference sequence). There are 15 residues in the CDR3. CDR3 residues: CASSFRLAGSETQYF. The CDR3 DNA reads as TGTGCCAGCAGCTTTCGACTAGCGGGTTCAGAGACCCAGTACTTC.

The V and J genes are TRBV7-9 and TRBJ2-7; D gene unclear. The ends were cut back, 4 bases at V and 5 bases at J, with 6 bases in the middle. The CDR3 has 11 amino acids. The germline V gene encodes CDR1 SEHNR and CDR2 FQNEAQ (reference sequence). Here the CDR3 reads CASSSFHEQYF. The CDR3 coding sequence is TGTGCCAGCAGCTCCTTCCACGAGCAGTACTTC.